Presented here are 8 T cell receptor beta chains from one specimen sequenced in a study of cytomegalovirus exposure and HLA in healthy donors (dated by TCRdb to 2015 to 2018). Library generation was performed with the immunoSEQ multiplex PCR assay. For the multiplex PCR, a mixture combining 60 forward primers for TCR Vbeta segments and 13 reverse primers for TCR Jbeta segments was used. The immuneACCESS repertoire file appears here via TCRdb, limited to in-frame rearrangements. These files lack a portion of the clones; in checked studies, under half of the deficit traces to unresolved V genes, and the cause of the others is not known. Here the sample has about 200,000 clones; about 80% occur a single time. The biggest ten clones account for 0.9% to 1.2% of the sample. Sequenced: PBMCs. The receptors derive from a woman aged 40 to 55 in good health and CMV-seronegative.

V gene TRBV5-4 combines with J gene TRBJ1-4, with a possible D match to TRBD1 (6 bases). The CDR3 extends over 14 amino acids. Trimming cost V 4 bases and J 10 bases, with 17 bases left between them. The V gene's germline CDR1 is SGHNT and CDR2 YYREEE (reference sequence). CDR3 in DNA: TGTGCCAGCAGCATAGGACAGACCTTAGGAAAACTGTTTTTT. Translation: CASSIGQTLGKLFF.

The chain has TRBV2 and TRBJ1-3; tentatively, D is TRBD1 (6 bases). The CDR3 is 14 amino acids. The V and J ends lost 5 bases and 2 bases respectively, with 10 bases between them. Germline V gives CDR1 SNHLY, CDR2 FYNNEI. The CDR3 DNA reads TGTGCCAGCAGTCGCGGACAGCCTGGAAACACCATATATTTT. Translation gives CASSRGQPGNTIYF. Drawing the rest from reference TRBV2 and TRBJ1-3, the complete variable domain is EPEVTQTPSHQVTQMGQEVILRCVPISNHLYFYWYRQILGQKVEFLVSFYNNEISEKSEIFDDQFSVERPDGSNFTLKIRSTKLEDSAMYFCASSRGQPGNTIYFGEGSWLTVV.

The chain links TRBV19 to TRBJ2-2; D is uncertain. Trimming removed 6 bases from V and 1 base from J, with 6 bases in between. The CDR3 length is 13 residues. Germline loops: CDR1 LNHDA, CDR2 SQIVND (reference sequence). This CDR3 is CASRVQNTGELFF. As DNA, the CDR3 is TGTGCCAGTAGGGTACAGAACACCGGGGAGCTGTTTTTT.

The sample holds a few counts of this clone. This chain connects TRBV5-6 to TRBJ1-2; 8 nucleotides agree with TRBD1. Trimming removed 0 bases from V and 1 base from J; junction bases left unmatched: 8. CDR1 and CDR2 (germline): SGHDT, YYEEEE. This CDR3 comprises 17 residues. The CDR3 DNA follows: TGTGCCAGCAGCTTGGAGTACAGGGGGGCCGTTAACTATGGCTACACCTTC. It codes for CASSLEYRGAVNYGYTF.

The chain joins TRBV29-1 to TRBJ1-3; no clear D. Germline assignment: CDR1 SQVTM and CDR2 ANQGSEA. The CDR3 runs 17 residues. Between the trimmed V and J ends, which lost 3 bases and 2 bases, there was a span of 20 bases. The CDR3 spells CSVDVRGQAGAGNTIYF. In nucleotides, the CDR3 is TGCAGCGTTGATGTCCGAGGGCAGGCCGGCGCTGGAAACACCATATATTTT.

The chain couples TRBV9 to TRBJ2-1; 13 bases are shared with TRBD2. J was trimmed by 9 bases and V by 0 bases; bases with no gene match: 3. The length of the CDR3 is 15 residues. The germline CDR1 and CDR2 sequences are SGDLS and YYNGEE. This CDR3 reads CASSVVGLAGVEQFF. CDR3 DNA: TGTGCCAGCAGCGTAGTTGGACTAGCGGGAGTTGAGCAGTTCTTC.

This clone was detected once. V usage is TRBV2 and J usage is TRBJ1-2; the D gene is possibly TRBD1 (5 bases). V lost 3 bases and J 2 bases, leaving 7 bases between the germline ends. The V gene's germline CDR1 is SNHLY and CDR2 FYNNEI. The CDR3 covers 13 residues. The CDR3: CASSETANYGYTF. The CDR3 coding sequence is TGTGCCAGCAGTGAGACAGCAAACTATGGCTACACCTTC.

In this sample, this clone turned up once. The J gene is TRBJ1-1, the V gene TRBV19; no definite D call. Germline CDR1 reads LNHDA; CDR2 reads SQIVND (reference sequence). The V and J ends lost 2 bases and 2 bases respectively, with 9 bases between them. The CDR3 covers 14 residues. The CDR3 is CASSINRRNTEAFF. The DNA of the CDR3 is TGTGCCAGTAGTATAAACAGACGAAACACTGAAGCTTTCTTT.